This record looks at one T cell receptor beta chain sequence and its context. This sample is drawn from a study of blood T cell repertoires in COVID-19. The repertoire was sequenced with immunoSEQ multiplex PCR; TCRdb's copy has only in-frame clones and lacks some. The sample contains about 370,000 clones, roughly 89% of which appear only once. V lost 1 base and J lost 3, with 10 bases in between. The germline gives CDR1 SGHAT, CDR2 FQDESV (reference sequence). This CDR3 comprises 14 residues. The material sequenced was peripheral blood. This TCR was sampled from a man between 18 and 35 years old with active or convalescent COVID-19. This chain links TRBV11-1 with TRBJ2-7; D unclear. The CDR3 DNA follows: TGTGCCAGCAGCTTAGGGTTCCGGAGCTACGAGCAGTACTTC. Translated: CASSLGFRSYEQYF.